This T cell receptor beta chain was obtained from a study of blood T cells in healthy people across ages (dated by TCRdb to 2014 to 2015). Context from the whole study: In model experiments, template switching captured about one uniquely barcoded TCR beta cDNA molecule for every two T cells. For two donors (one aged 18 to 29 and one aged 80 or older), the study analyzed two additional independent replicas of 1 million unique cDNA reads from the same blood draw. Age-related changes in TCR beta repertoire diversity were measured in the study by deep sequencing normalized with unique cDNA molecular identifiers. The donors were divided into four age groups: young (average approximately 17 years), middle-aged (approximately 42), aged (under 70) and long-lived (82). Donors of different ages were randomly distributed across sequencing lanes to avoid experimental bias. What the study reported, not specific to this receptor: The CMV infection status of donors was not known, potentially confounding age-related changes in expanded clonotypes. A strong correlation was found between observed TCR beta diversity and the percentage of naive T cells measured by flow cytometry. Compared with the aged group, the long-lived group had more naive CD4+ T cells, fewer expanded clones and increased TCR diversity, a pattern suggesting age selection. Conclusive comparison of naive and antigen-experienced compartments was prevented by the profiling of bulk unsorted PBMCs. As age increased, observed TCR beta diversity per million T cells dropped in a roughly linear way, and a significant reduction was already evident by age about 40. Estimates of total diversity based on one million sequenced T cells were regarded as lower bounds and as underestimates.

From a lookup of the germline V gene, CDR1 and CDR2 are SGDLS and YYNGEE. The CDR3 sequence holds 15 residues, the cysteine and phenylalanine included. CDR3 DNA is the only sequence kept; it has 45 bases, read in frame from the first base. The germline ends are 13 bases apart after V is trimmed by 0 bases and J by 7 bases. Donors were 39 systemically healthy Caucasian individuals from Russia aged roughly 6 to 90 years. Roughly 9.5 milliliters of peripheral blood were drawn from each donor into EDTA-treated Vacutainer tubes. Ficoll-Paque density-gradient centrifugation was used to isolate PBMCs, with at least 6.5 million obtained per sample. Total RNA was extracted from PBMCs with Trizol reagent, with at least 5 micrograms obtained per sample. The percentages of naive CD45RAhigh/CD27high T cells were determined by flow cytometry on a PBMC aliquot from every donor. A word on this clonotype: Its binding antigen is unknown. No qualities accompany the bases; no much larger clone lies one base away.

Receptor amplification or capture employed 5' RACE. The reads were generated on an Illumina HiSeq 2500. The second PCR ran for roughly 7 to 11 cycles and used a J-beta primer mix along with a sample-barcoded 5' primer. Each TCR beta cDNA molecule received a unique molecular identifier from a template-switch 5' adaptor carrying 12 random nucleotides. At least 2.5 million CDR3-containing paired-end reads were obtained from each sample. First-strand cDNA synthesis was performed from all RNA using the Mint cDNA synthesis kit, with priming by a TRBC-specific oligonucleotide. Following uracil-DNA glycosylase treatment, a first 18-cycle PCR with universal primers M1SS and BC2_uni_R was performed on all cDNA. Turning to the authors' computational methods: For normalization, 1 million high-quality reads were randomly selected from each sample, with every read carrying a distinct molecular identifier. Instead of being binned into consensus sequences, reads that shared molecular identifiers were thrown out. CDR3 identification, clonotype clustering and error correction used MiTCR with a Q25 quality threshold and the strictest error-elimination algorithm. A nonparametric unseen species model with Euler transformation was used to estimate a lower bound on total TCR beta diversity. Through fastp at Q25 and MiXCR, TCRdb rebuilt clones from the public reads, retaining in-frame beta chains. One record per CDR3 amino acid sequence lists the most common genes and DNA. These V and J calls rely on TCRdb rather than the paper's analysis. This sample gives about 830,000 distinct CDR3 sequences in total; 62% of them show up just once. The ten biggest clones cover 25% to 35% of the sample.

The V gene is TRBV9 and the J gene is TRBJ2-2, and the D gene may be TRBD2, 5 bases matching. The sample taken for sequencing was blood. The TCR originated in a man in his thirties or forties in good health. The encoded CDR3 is CASSVAGSKGGELFF. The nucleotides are TGTGCCAGCAGCGTAGCGGGAAGTAAAGGCGGGGAGCTGTTTTTT.